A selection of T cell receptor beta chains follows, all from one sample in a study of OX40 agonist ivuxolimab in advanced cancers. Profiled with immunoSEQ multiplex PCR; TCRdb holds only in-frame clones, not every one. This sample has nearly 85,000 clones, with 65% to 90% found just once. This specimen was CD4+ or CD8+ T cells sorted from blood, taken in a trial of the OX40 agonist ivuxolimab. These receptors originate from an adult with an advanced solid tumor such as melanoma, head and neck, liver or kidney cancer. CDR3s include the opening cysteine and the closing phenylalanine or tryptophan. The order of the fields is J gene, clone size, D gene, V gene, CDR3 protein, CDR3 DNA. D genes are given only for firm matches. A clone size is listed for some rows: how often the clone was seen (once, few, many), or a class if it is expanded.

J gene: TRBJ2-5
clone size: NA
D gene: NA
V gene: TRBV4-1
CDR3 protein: CASSQAGANQETQYF
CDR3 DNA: TGCGCCAGCAGCCAAGCTGGCGCCAATCAAGAGACCCAGTACTTC

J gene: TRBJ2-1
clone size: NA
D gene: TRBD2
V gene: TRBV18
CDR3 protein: CASSPGLAGGSSDEQFF
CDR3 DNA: TGTGCCAGCTCACCAGGACTAGCGGGGGGGTCGAGTGATGAGCAGTTCTTC

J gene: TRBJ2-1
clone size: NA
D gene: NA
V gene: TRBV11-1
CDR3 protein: CASSLGPAYNEQFF
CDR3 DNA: TGTGCCAGCAGCTTAGGGCCCGCCTACAATGAGCAGTTCTTC

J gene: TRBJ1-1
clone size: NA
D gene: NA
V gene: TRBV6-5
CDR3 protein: CASRLHGVMNTEAFF
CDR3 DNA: TGTGCCAGCAGATTACACGGGGTCATGAACACTGAAGCTTTCTTT

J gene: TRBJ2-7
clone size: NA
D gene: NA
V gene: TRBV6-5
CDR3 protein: CASSAAGGGEQYF
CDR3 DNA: TGTGCCAGCAGTGCCGCAGGGGGAGGCGAGCAGTACTTC

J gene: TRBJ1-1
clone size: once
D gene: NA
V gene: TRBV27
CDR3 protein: CASSLFPGPEAFF
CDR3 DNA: TGTGCCAGCAGTTTATTTCCGGGGCCTGAAGCTTTCTTT

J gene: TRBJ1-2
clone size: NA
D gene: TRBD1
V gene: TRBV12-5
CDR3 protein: CASDVRQGYGYTF
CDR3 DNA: TGTGCTAGTGACGTCCGACAGGGCTATGGCTACACCTTC

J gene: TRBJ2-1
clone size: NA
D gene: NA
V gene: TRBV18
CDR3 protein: CASSLTGFYNEQFF
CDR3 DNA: TGTGCCAGCTCACTAACAGGTTTCTACAATGAGCAGTTCTTC

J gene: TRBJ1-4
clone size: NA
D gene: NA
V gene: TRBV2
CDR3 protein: CASSGMITEKLFF
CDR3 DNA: TGTGCCAGCAGTGGAATGATAACTGAAAAACTGTTTTTT

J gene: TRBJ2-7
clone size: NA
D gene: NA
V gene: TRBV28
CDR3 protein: CASRGAGINEQYF
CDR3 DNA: TGTGCCAGCAGAGGGGCAGGGATCAACGAGCAGTACTTC

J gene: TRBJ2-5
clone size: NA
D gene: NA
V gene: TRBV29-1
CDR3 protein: CSVFGFGETQYF
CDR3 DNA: TGCAGCGTTTTCGGTTTTGGGGAGACCCAGTACTTC

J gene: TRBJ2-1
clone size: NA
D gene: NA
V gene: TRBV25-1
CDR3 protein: CASSDGSSSYNEQFF
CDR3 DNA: TGTGCCAGCAGTGACGGCAGTAGCTCCTACAATGAGCAGTTCTTC

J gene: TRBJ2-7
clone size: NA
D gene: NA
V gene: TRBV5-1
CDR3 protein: CASSLSGPSGAYEQYF
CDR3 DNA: TGCGCCAGCAGCTTGTCTGGCCCCAGCGGAGCCTACGAGCAGTACTTC

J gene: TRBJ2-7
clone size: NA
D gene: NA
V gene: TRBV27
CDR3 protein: CASSLSRVSNYEQYF
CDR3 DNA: TGTGCCAGCAGTTTATCGAGGGTTTCCAACTACGAGCAGTACTTC

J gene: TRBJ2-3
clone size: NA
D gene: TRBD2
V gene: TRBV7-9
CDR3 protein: CASSSRTSGGTDTQYF
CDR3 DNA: TGTGCCAGCAGCTCCAGGACTAGCGGGGGGACAGATACGCAGTATTTT

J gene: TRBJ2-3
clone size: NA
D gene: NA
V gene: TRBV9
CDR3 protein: CASSVEADTDTQYF
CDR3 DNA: TGTGCCAGCAGCGTAGAGGCGGACACAGATACGCAGTATTTT

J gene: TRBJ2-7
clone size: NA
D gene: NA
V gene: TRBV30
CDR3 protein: CAGGQGRGEQYF
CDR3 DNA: TGTGCCGGGGGGCAGGGGCGGGGGGAGCAGTACTTC

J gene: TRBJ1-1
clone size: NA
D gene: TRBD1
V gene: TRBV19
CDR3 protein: CASRSQGASTEAFF
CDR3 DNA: TGTGCCAGTAGATCCCAGGGGGCTTCCACTGAAGCTTTCTTT

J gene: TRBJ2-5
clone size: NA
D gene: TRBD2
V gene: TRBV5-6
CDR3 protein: CASSLVGGGGQETQYF
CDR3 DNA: TGTGCCAGCAGCTTGGTCGGCGGGGGTGGCCAAGAGACCCAGTACTTC

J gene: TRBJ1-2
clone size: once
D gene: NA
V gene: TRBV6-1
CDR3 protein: CASSEAGGGGYTF
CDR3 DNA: TGTGCCAGCAGTGAAGCAGGAGGTGGAGGCTACACCTTC

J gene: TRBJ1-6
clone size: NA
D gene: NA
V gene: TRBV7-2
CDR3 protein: CASSLRAGNSPLHF
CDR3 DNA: TGTGCCAGCAGCTTACGTGCGGGTAATTCACCCCTCCACTTT

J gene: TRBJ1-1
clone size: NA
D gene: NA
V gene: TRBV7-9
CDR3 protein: CASSLVGNTEAFF
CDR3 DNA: TGTGCCAGCAGCTTAGTCGGGAACACTGAAGCTTTCTTT

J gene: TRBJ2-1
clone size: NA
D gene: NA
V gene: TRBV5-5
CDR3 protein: CASSYPPNEQFF
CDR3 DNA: TGTGCCAGCAGTTACCCCCCGAATGAGCAGTTCTTC

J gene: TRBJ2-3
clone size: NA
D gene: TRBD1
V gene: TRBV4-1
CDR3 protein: CASSQERTGGIADTQYF
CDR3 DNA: TGCGCCAGCAGCCAAGAAAGGACAGGGGGGATTGCAGATACGCAGTATTTT

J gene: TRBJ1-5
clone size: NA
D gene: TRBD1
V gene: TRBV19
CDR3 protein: CATRGRTGNDQPQHF
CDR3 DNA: TGTGCCACCCGAGGACGGACAGGGAATGATCAGCCCCAGCATTTT

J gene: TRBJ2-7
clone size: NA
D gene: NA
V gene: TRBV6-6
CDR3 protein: CASSGRLEEQYF
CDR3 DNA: TGTGCCAGCAGTGGCCGATTGGAGGAGCAGTACTTC

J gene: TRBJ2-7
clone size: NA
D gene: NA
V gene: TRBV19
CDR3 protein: CASSIDWTALWDEQYF
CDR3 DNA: TGTGCCAGTAGTATAGATTGGACAGCTCTATGGGACGAGCAGTACTTC

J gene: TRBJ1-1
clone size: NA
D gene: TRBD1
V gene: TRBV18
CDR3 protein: CASSPGGLQAFF
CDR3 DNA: TGTGCCAGCTCCCCAGGGGGATTGCAAGCTTTCTTT

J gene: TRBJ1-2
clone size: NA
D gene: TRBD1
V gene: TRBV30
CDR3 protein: CAWSVQGPGYTF
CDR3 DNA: TGTGCCTGGAGTGTACAGGGGCCTGGCTACACCTTC

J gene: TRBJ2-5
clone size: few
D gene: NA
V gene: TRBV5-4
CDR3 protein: CASSLSGGAAGAQYF
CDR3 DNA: TGTGCCAGCAGCTTGAGCGGCGGGGCAGCCGGGGCCCAGTACTTC

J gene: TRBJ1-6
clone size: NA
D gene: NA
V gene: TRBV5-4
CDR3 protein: CASSQALGGNSPLHF
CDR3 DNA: TGTGCCAGCAGCCAAGCGTTGGGGGGAAATTCACCCCTCCACTTT

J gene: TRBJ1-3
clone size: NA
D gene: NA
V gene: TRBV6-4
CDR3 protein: CASSDFRVTKGGDRAKSGNTIYF
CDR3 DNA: TGTGCCAGCAGTGACTTTAGGGTGACAAAGGGGGGAGATAGAGCAAAATCTGGAAACACCATATATTTT

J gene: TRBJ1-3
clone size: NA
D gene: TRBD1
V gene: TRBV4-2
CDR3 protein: CASSQLWGQTSSGNTIYF
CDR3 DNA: TGTGCCAGCAGCCAATTATGGGGACAGACATCCTCTGGAAACACCATATATTTT

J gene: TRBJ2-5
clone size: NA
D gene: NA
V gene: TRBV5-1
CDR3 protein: CASSGGAVASYQETQYF
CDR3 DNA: TGCGCCAGCAGCGGGGGGGCCGTCGCTTCCTACCAAGAGACCCAGTACTTC

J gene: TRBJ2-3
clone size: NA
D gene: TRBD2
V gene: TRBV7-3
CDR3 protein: CASSSIGLAGRKNTDTQYF
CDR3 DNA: TGTGCCAGCAGCTCAATCGGACTAGCGGGGCGGAAGAACACAGATACGCAGTATTTT

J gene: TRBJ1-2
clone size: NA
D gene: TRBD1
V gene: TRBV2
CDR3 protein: CASSGGQGSQHYTF
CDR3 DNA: TGTGCCAGCAGTGGCGGACAGGGTTCCCAACACTACACCTTC

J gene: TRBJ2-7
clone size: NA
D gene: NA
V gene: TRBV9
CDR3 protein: CASSVDFGGTAPYEQYF
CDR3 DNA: TGTGCCAGCAGCGTAGATTTTGGAGGGACAGCACCCTACGAGCAGTACTTC

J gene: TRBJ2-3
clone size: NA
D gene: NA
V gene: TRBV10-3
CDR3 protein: CAISLYRDLGADTQYF
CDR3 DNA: TGTGCCATCAGTCTATACAGGGACCTCGGGGCAGATACGCAGTATTTT

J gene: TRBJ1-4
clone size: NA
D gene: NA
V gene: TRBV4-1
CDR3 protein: CASSQEGARANEKLFF
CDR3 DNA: TGCGCCAGCAGCCAAGAAGGGGCTCGGGCTAATGAAAAACTGTTTTTT